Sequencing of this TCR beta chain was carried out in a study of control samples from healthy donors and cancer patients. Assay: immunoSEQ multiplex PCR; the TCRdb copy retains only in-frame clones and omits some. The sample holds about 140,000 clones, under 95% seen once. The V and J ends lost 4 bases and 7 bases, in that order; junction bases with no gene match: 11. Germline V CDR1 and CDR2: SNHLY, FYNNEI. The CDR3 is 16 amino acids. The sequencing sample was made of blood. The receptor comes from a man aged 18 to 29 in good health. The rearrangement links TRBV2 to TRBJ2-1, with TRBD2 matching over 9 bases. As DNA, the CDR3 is TGTGCCAGCAGTGGACAGGGCGGGGGGGCCGCAAATGAGCAGTTCTTC. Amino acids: CASSGQGGGAANEQFF.